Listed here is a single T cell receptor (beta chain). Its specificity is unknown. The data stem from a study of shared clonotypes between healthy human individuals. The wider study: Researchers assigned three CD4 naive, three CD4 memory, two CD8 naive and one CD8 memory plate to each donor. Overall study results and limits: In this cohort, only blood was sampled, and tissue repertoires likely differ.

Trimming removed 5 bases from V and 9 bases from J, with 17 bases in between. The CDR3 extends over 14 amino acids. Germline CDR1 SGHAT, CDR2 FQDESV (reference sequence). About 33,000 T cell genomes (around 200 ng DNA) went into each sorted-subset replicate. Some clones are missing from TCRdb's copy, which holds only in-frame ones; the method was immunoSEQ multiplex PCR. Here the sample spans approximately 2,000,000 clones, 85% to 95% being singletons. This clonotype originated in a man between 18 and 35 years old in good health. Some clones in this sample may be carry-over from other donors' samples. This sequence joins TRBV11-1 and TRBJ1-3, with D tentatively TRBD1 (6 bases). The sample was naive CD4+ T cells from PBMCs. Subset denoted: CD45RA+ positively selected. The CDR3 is CASSPGGLHSTIYF. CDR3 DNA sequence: TGTGCCAGCAGCCCCGGGGGGCTTCACAGCACCATATATTTT.